The 26 T cell receptor beta chains below all came from one sample that was sequenced in a study of T cell repertoires in cytomegalovirus infection. MiXCR, run by TCRdb on the reads, gives a single entry per CDR3 protein. The data show 450,000 to 550,000 distinct CDR3 sequences, with 16% seen just once and roughly a quarter held by the top ten. Source material: CD8+ T cells from PBMCs. Every receptor here comes from a human donor in good health (CMV status not recorded). Some clones in this sample may be carry-over from other donors' samples.

This clonotype occurred many times. In DNA form, the CDR3 reads TGTGCCAGCAGTTACAAGACTAGCGGGGGACAAGAGACCCAGTACTTC. This codes for CASSYKTSGGQETQYF. The rearrangement links TRBV6-6 to TRBJ2-5; TRBD2 agrees at 12 bases. Trimming cost V 2 bases and J 2 bases; bases outside gene matches: 3. In germline, CDR1 is MNHNY, CDR2 SVGAGI (reference sequence). The CDR3 length is 16 residues.

The chain links TRBV29-1 to TRBJ1-2, with D hard to call. V was clipped by 3 bases and J by 0 bases, with 8 bases between them. CDR3 length: 13 amino acids. The germline gives CDR1 SQVTM, CDR2 ANQGSEA. CDR3 sequence reads: CSVDASANYGYTF. CDR3 DNA: TGCAGCGTTGACGCCAGCGCTAACTATGGCTACACCTTC.

The chain has TRBV20-1 and TRBJ2-7, with TRBD1 matching over 9 bases. The CDR3 spans 18 residues. Losses at the gene ends were 0 bases for V and 4 bases for J; bases not matched to a gene: 16. The germline CDR1 and CDR2 sequences are DFQATT and SNEGSKA (reference sequence). The CDR3, as DNA: TGCAGTGCTAGAGATCCCACCGTGGACAGGGGAAATGGTTACGAGCAGTACTTC. It codes for CSARDPTVDRGNGYEQYF.

This chain uses TRBV27 with TRBJ2-1; 8 bases map to TRBD1. The CDR3 spans 15 residues. J lost 2 bases, V lost 5 bases, and 5 bases had no gene match. Germline V CDR1 and CDR2: MNHEY, SMNVEV (reference sequence). The CDR3 protein is CASSETGEAYNEQFF. CDR3 coding DNA: TGTGCCAGCAGTGAGACAGGGGAGGCCTACAATGAGCAGTTCTTC.

The gene calls are TRBV13 and TRBJ1-1; D call uncertain. The CDR3 totals 14 residues. The germline V gene has CDR1 PRHDT and CDR2 FYEKMQ (reference sequence). V was clipped by 2 bases and J by 3 bases, with 10 bases between them. CDR3 in amino acids: CASSLWGGDTEAFF. In nucleotides, the CDR3 is TGTGCCAGCAGCTTATGGGGTGGAGACACTGAAGCTTTCTTT.

About this clonotype itself: Without the conserved terminal phenylalanine or tryptophan, this CDR3 likely stems from a read error. The DNA is left out, because the CDR3 cannot be placed on it with certainty; the CDR3 is given as TCRdb lists it. The chain recombines TRBV12-3 or TRBV12-4 with TRBJ2-5; the D call of TRBD2 is as the table states it, not checked on the DNA. The CDR3 region is 12 residues in length, termini included. CDR3 residues: CASKKRCSPQSI.

In its sample, this clonotype was seen many times. The V call is TRBV5-1, the J call TRBJ2-7, with 9 positions matching TRBD2. CDR1 and CDR2 from the germline V gene are SGHRS and YFSETQ. J was trimmed by 1 base and V by 1 base; bases with no gene match: 6. This CDR3 is 16 amino acids long. CDR3 DNA: TGCGCCAGCAGCTTGACAGCGGGAGGAGTGTCCTACGAGCAGTACTTC. It specifies CASSLTAGGVSYEQYF.

The chain couples TRBV6-1 to TRBJ2-1; 8 positions agree with TRBD2. CDR3 length: 16 residues. From germline, CDR1 is MNHNS and CDR2 SASEGT. Trimming removed 7 bases from V and 8 bases from J; junction bases left unmatched: 16. CDR3: CASIDTGTRIVDEQFF. In DNA, the CDR3 is TGTGCCAGCATTGATACCGGGACTAGGATAGTAGATGAGCAGTTCTTC.

This clonotype was seen ten or more times. J is TRBJ2-7 and V is TRBV7-2; D call uncertain. V lost 7 bases, J lost 1 base, and 11 bases lay in between. The CDR3 has 13 residues. Germline CDR1 SGHTA, CDR2 FQGNSA. The CDR3 nucleotides are TGTGCCAGCAAACAACTATCGTCCTACGAGCAGTACTTC. Encoded protein: CASKQLSSYEQYF.

The table lists this clonotype with many counts. This chain connects TRBV28 to TRBJ1-5, with D possibly TRBD1 on 6 matching bases. The ends were cut back, 7 bases at V and 7 bases at J, with 20 bases in the middle. The CDR3 length is 15 residues. In germline, CDR1 is MDHEN, CDR2 SYDVKM. The CDR3 reads CASIPREGGDQPQHF. CDR3 bases: TGTGCCAGCATCCCCCGGGAAGGGGGGGACCAGCCCCAGCATTTT.

In this sample, this clonotype turned up many times. The rearrangement uses TRBV12-3 or TRBV12-4 and TRBJ1-1; 8 nucleotides align to TRBD1. J lost 7 bases, V lost 8 bases, and 15 bases had no gene match. The CDR3 is made up of 15 amino acids. Written as DNA, the CDR3 is TGTGCCAGCGGGGGGTGGGCAGGGGGCTGGTTTGAAGCTTTCTTT. It specifies CASGGWAGGWFEAFF.

This clonotype appeared a few times. V usage is TRBV27 and J usage is TRBJ2-5; D is possibly TRBD1 (6 bases). Germline CDR1 is MNHEY and CDR2 is SMNVEV (reference sequence). V dropped 0 bases and J dropped 7 bases, with 18 bases sitting between them. The CDR3 has 16 residues. The CDR3 sequence: CASSLSSGTWVGTQYF. CDR3 DNA sequence: TGTGCCAGCAGTTTATCGTCCGGGACATGGGTAGGGACCCAGTACTTC.

The sample holds many counts of this clonotype. This chain links TRBV5-4 with TRBJ1-1, with TRBD1 matching 9 bases. This CDR3 comprises 18 residues. The junction had 13 bases not matched to a gene; V was cut back by 4 bases and J by 0 bases. CDR1 is SGHNT and CDR2 is YYREEE in the germline V gene (reference sequence). DNA of the CDR3: TGTGCCAGCAGCGTTGAGGGACAGGGTGAAACTATGAACACTGAAGCTTTCTTT. Protein: CASSVEGQGETMNTEAFF.

J is TRBJ2-5 and V is TRBV20-1; 8 nucleotides match TRBD2. V lost 1 base to trimming and J lost 11 bases; unmatched junction nucleotides: 18. This CDR3 has 16 amino acids. The germline V gene encodes CDR1 DFQATT and CDR2 SNEGSKA (reference sequence). The CDR3 reads CSARVGTGGLDSGQYF. The DNA of the CDR3 is TGCAGTGCTAGAGTCGGGACGGGGGGGCTGGACTCAGGACAGTACTTC.

The gene calls are TRBV10-3 and TRBJ2-3; a possible D gene is TRBD2 (5 bases). In germline, CDR1 is ENHRY, CDR2 SYGVKD. V was pared by 3 bases and J by 5 bases, with 15 bases between. The CDR3 runs 15 residues. CDR3 amino acids: CAISEWLPEGDTQYF. CDR3 DNA sequence: TGTGCCATCAGTGAATGGCTACCCGAGGGAGATACGCAGTATTTT.

This clonotype has more than one count but fewer than ten. The chain joins TRBV6-1 to TRBJ1-3; D gene ambiguous. The CDR3 is 10 amino acids. Germline V gene sequence: CDR1 MNHNS, CDR2 SASEGT. Trimming pared 10 bases from V and 5 bases from J, leaving 6 bases between. CDR3 region: CATRRNTIYF. Here the CDR3 DNA reads TGTGCCACCCGAAGAAACACCATATATTTT.

Concerning this clonotype: Given the absence of the conserved phenylalanine or tryptophan at the CDR3 end, a read error is likely. The gene calls are TRBV5-1 and TRBJ1-2; perhaps TRBD1 as D (6 bases). V shed 3 bases and J shed 1 base, with 7 bases lying between them. Germline V gene lookup returns CDR1 SGHRS and CDR2 YFSETQ. There are 13 residues in the CDR3. CDR3 sequence reads: CASSSDSNYGYTS. The CDR3 DNA follows: TGCGCCAGCAGCTCGGACAGTAACTATGGCTACACCTCC.

The chain joins TRBV14 to TRBJ1-1, with D maybe TRBD1 (5 bases). Trimming shortened V by 0 bases and J by 0 bases, and 11 bases separated the two germline ends. The CDR3 contains 16 residues. Germline-derived CDR1 and CDR2 are SGHDN and FVKESK. CDR3 region: CASSQDWRGVNTEAFF. The CDR3, as DNA: TGTGCCAGCAGCCAAGATTGGAGAGGGGTGAACACTGAAGCTTTCTTT.

This clonotype was found many times. This chain links TRBV27 with TRBJ1-5; TRBD1 might be the D (6 bases). Trimming removed 0 bases from V and 2 bases from J, with 8 bases in between. This CDR3 has 15 amino acids. Germline CDR1 reads MNHEY; CDR2 reads SMNVEV (reference sequence). The CDR3 loop reads CASSLSRTGNQPQHF. The CDR3 DNA is TGTGCCAGCAGTTTATCCCGGACAGGCAATCAGCCCCAGCATTTT.

This clonotype was recorded many times. The V call is TRBV27, the J call TRBJ2-6, with D possibly TRBD2 on 5 matching bases. The germline CDR1 and CDR2 sequences are MNHEY and SMNVEV (reference sequence). The CDR3 consists of 14 residues. Between the trimmed V and J ends, which lost 8 bases and 0 bases, there was a span of 8 bases. The CDR3 loop is CASGLSSGANVLTF. The CDR3 DNA reads TGTGCCAGCGGACTCAGCTCTGGGGCCAACGTCCTGACTTTC.

The table lists this clonotype with a few counts. The chain combines TRBV6-1 with TRBJ2-7; TRBD1 agrees at 8 bases. The CDR3 length is 15 residues. CDR1 and CDR2 from the germline V gene are MNHNS and SASEGT. Trimming took 4 bases from V and 1 from J; bases not matched to a gene: 6. CDR3 residues: CASSASGTGSYEQYF. CDR3 in DNA: TGTGCCAGCAGTGCATCCGGGACAGGTTCCTACGAGCAGTACTTC.

Notes on this clonotype: Being one base from a much bigger clone, this may be a read error. The missing conserved phenylalanine or tryptophan at the end of this CDR3 makes a read error likely. This chain uses TRBV7-3 with TRBJ2-5; the D call may be TRBD1 or TRBD2 (5 bases each). With 0 bases removed from V and 5 bases from J, the gap between germline ends came to 16 bases. Germline V lookup: CDR1 SGHTA, CDR2 FQGTGA. The CDR3 runs to 16 residues. DNA of the CDR3: TGTGCCAGCAGCTTAACGTCTGGTCAGGGACGGGAGACCCAGTACCTC. Amino acid sequence: CASSLTSGQGRETQYL.

With regard to this clonotype: A much larger clone sits a single nucleotide away, making a read error possible. Here the CDR3 reads CASSHSTGVGYNEQFF. DNA for the CDR3: TGTGCCAGCAGCCACTCGACAGGGGTGGGATACAATGAGCAGTTCTTC. This chain joins TRBV11-2 and TRBJ2-1; 8 nucleotides line up with TRBD1. With V trimmed by 5 bases and J by 4 bases, 10 bases remained unmatched. Germline V CDR1 and CDR2: SGHAT, FQNNGV. The CDR3 extends over 16 amino acids. The full variable domain, rest sourced from reference TRBV11-2 and TRBJ2-1, is EAGVAQSPRYKIIEKRQSVAFWCNPISGHATLYWYQQILGQGPKLLIQFQNNGVVDDSQLPKDRFSAERLKGVDSTLKIQPAKLEDSAVYLCASSHSTGVGYNEQFFGPGTRLTVL.

A few counts support this clonotype. V gene TRBV6-6 combines with J gene TRBJ1-5; TRBD1 matches at 9 bases. CDR1 and CDR2 from the germline V gene are MNHNY and SVGAGI (reference sequence). V was pared by 6 bases and J by 1 base, with 1 base of the junction left unmatched. The CDR3 covers 14 residues. The CDR3 DNA reads TGTGCCAGCAGGACAGGGGGGAGCAATCAGCCCCAGCATTTT. Translating gives CASRTGGSNQPQHF.

This clonotype occurred a few times. This chain connects TRBV10-2 to TRBJ2-1, with 9 nucleotides matching TRBD1. V shed 6 bases and J 12 bases; nucleotides not matched to a gene: 12. The CDR3 runs to 14 residues. Germline V gives CDR1 WSHSY, CDR2 SAAADI. The CDR3 region is CASSPQGQGPWQFF. The DNA of the CDR3 is TGCGCCAGCAGCCCACAGGGACAGGGTCCTTGGCAGTTCTTC.

The sample holds many counts of this clonotype. The chain uses TRBV7-3 and TRBJ1-1; TRBD1 is a possible D gene (5 bases). Germline CDR1 reads SGHTA; CDR2 reads FQGTGA. Between the trimmed V and J ends, which lost 1 base and 7 bases, there was a span of 16 bases. The CDR3 is 15 amino acids. CDR3 sequence (DNA): TGTGCCAGCAGCTTAAACCAAATGGGAGGGGATGAAGCTTTCTTT. Amino acids: CASSLNQMGGDEAFF.